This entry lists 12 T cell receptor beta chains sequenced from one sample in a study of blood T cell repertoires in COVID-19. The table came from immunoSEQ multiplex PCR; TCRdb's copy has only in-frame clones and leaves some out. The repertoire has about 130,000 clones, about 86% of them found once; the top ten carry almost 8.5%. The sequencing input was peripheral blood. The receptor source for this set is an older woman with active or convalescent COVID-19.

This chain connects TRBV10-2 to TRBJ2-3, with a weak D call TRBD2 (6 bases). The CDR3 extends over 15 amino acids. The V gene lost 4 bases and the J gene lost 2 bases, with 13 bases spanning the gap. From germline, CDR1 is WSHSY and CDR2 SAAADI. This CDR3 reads CASSAQRVDTDTQYF. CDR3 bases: TGCGCCAGCAGTGCTCAGCGGGTAGACACAGATACGCAGTATTTT.

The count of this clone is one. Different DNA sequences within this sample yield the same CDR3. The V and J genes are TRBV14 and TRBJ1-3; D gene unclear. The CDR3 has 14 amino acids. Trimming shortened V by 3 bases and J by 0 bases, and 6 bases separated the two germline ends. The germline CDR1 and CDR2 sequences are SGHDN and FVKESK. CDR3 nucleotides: TGTGCCAGCAGCCAGCGCCTCTCTGGAAACACCATATATTTT. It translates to CASSQRLSGNTIYF.

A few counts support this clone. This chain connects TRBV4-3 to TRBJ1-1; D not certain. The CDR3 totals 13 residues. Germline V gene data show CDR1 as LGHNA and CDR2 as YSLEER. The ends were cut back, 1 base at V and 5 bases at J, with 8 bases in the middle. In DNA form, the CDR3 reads TGCGCCAGCAGCCAAGTGAGGAGGACTGAAGCTTTCTTT. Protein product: CASSQVRRTEAFF.

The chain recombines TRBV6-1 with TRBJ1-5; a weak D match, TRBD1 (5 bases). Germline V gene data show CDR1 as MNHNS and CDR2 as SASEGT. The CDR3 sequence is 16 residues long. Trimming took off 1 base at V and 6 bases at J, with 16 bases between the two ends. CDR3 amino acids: CASSEVGRLRGQPQHF. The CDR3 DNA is TGTGCCAGCAGTGAAGTCGGACGCTTAAGGGGTCAGCCCCAGCATTTT.

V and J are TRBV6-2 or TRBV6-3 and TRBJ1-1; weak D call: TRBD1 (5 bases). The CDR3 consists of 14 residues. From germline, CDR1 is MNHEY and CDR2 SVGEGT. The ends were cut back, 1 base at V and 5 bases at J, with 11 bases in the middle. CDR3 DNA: TGTGCCAGCAGTTACTACGGGGGAGGGACTGAAGCTTTCTTT. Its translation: CASSYYGGGTEAFF.

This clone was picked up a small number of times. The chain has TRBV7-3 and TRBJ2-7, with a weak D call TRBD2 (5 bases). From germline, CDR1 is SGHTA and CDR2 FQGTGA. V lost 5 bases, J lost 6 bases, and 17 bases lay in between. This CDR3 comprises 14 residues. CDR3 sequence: CASSVSREVAEQYF. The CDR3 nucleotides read TGTGCCAGCAGCGTTTCCCGGGAAGTGGCCGAGCAGTACTTC.

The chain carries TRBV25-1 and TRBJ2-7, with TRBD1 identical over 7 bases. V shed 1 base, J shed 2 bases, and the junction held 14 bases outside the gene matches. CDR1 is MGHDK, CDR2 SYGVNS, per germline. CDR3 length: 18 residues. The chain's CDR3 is CASSEFRQGFAGAYEQYV. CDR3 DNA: TGTGCCAGCAGTGAATTTAGACAGGGCTTCGCCGGGGCCTACGAGCAGTACGTC.

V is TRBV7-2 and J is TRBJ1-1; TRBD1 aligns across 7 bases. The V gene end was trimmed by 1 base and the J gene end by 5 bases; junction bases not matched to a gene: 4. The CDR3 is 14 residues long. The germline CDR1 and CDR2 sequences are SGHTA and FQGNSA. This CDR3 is CASSLDPGGTEAFF. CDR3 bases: TGTGCCAGCAGCTTAGACCCAGGGGGGACTGAAGCTTTCTTT.

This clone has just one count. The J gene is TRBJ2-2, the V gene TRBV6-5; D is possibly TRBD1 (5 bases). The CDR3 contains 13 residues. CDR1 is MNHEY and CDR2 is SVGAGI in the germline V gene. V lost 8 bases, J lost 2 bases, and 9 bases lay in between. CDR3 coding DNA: TGTGCCAGCGGGGCAGAAAACACCGGGGAGCTGTTTTTT. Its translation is CASGAENTGELFF.

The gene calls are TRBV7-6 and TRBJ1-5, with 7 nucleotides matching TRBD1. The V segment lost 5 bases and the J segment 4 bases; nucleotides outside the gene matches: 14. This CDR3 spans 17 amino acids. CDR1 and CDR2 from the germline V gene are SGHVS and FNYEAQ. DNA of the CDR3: TGTGCCAGCAGCCGTTTTCCCCGGGACAGCCGGAATCAGCCCCAGCATTTT. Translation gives CASSRFPRDSRNQPQHF.

CDR3 bases: TGTGCCAGCAGTTTAGATGTACAGTCTGAAGCTTTCTTT. It yields the protein CASSLDVQSEAFF. V and J are TRBV12-3 or TRBV12-4 and TRBJ1-1; no definite D call. V gave up 1 base and J gave up 6 bases, with 9 bases separating them. This CDR3 region has 13 residues.

The CDR3 loop is CASSHSGNLTNTEAFF. The CDR3 DNA sequence: TGTGCCAGCAGCCATTCGGGGAACCTCACTAACACTGAAGCTTTCTTT. The chain joins TRBV7-4 to TRBJ1-1, with D unclear. Germline lookup yields CDR1 SGHVT and CDR2 SQSDAQ. The CDR3 has 16 residues. With 5 bases removed from V and 2 bases from J, the gap between germline ends came to 18 bases.